The rows below give T cell receptor beta chains drawn from one sample of a study of CD8 T cells in ankylosing spondylitis. One entry per CDR3 protein, called by TCRdb with MiXCR from the 5' RACE reads. The sample lists some 200,000 distinct CDR3 sequences, roughly 25% occurring once. Source material: blood, either unsorted or a sorted T cell fraction (not recorded which). All receptors derive from a male donor with ankylosing spondylitis or in good health (not recorded which). The CDR3 runs from the conserved cysteine through the conserved F or W. Fields, in order: clone size, V gene, D gene, J gene, CDR3 DNA, CDR3 protein. D genes are given only for firm matches. Rows give clone size only sometimes, using once, few, many, or a class for an expanded clone.

many	TRBV12-3/TRBV12-4	TRBD1	TRBJ2-3	TGTGCCAGCAGTCGGACAGGGCAAGATACGCAGTATTTT	CASSRTGQDTQYF
.	TRBV5-1	.	TRBJ2-1	TGCGCCAGCAGCTTGCGCCTAGACTACTACAATGAGCAGTTCTTC	CASSLRLDYYNEQFF
few	TRBV20-1	.	TRBJ2-3	TGCAGTGCTAGAGCGATCGGGGCAGATACGCAGTATTTT	CSARAIGADTQYF
many	TRBV4-3	.	TRBJ2-1	TGCGCCAGCAGCCAAGATTTGAGGGCCAATTATGTTGACAATGAGCAGTTCTTC	CASSQDLRANYVDNEQFF
.	TRBV5-1	.	TRBJ2-1	TGCGCCAGCAGCTTGGTTCTGAATGAGCAGTTCTTC	CASSLVLNEQFF
many	TRBV12-3/TRBV12-4	.	TRBJ2-1	TGTGCCAGCACCTCACGGGCACCCTCGGGGTGGAATGAGCAGTTCTTC	CASTSRAPSGWNEQFF
many	TRBV29-1	TRBD2	TRBJ2-1	TGCAGCGTTGAAGTCACAGCGGGAATCGAGCAGTTCTTC	CSVEVTAGIEQFF
.	TRBV29-1	TRBD1	TRBJ2-5	TGCAGCGTATACAGGGGTGAGACCCAGTACTTC	CSVYRGETQYF
many	TRBV5-1	.	TRBJ2-1	TGCGCCAGCAGCGGACCTCCTTACAATGAGCAGTTCTTC	CASSGPPYNEQFF
many	TRBV10-3	.	TRBJ1-1	TGTGCCATCAGTGAAGGGGGGCAAGGAATGAACACTGAAGCTTTCTTT	CAISEGGQGMNTEAFF
.	TRBV6-1	.	TRBJ2-7	TGTGCCAGCAGTGAAGAGGAGGGGATGCTTTACGAGCAGTACTTC	CASSEEEGMLYEQYF